This entry lists 15 T cell receptor beta chains sequenced from one sample in a study of shared clonotypes between healthy human individuals. Data came from immunoSEQ multiplex PCR; TCRdb stores just in-frame clones and leaves some out. The sample yields some 2.3 million clones, more than 80% seen once. The specimen sequenced was naive CD4+ T cells from PBMCs. Subset indicated: CD45RA+ positively selected. The receptors were sampled from a man aged 18 to 29 in good health. Some clones in this sample may be carry-over from other donors' samples.

Comment on this clone: The sample carries other DNA sequences with the same CDR3. The rearrangement links TRBV28 to TRBJ1-3; no definite D call. V shed 2 bases and J shed 0 bases, with 5 bases lying between them. The germline CDR1 and CDR2 sequences are MDHEN and SYDVKM. The CDR3 is made up of 14 amino acids. CDR3: CASSLPGSGNTIYF. CDR3 coding DNA: TGTGCCAGCAGTTTACCGGGCTCTGGAAACACCATATATTTT.

The gene calls are TRBV25-1 and TRBJ2-5; D is possibly TRBD2 (6 bases). Trimming removed 1 base from V and 5 bases from J, with 11 bases in between. The germline V gene has CDR1 MGHDK and CDR2 SYGVNS. This CDR3 is 14 amino acids long. The chain's CDR3 is CASSEFAGRETQYF. As DNA, the CDR3 is TGTGCCAGCAGTGAATTTGCGGGACGGGAGACCCAGTACTTC.

This clone came up once. The chain employs TRBV2 and TRBJ2-2; no definite D call. The CDR3 has 14 residues. Germline CDR1 SNHLY, CDR2 FYNNEI. V lost 6 bases to trimming and J lost 0 bases, with 8 bases between them. DNA of the CDR3: TGTGCCAGCAGGGTATCAGCGAACACCGGGGAGCTGTTTTTT. Its translation is CASRVSANTGELFF.

The chain links TRBV7-3 to TRBJ1-1, with TRBD1 matching 7 bases. V was pared by 2 bases and J by 5 bases, with 5 bases of the junction left unmatched. There are 14 residues in the CDR3. Looked up from germline, CDR1 is SGHTA and CDR2 is FQGTGA. The CDR3 sequence: CASSLRPGGTEAFF. The CDR3 DNA sequence: TGTGCCAGCAGCTTACGGCCAGGGGGGACTGAAGCTTTCTTT.

Details on this clone: A junction boundary mismatches the germline segment, possibly from a read error. The rearrangement uses TRBV28 and TRBJ1-4; no reliable D call. Germline V lookup: CDR1 MDHEN, CDR2 SYDVKM. The CDR3 spans 11 residues. Here the CDR3 reads CASSLGGRTFF. CDR3 DNA sequence: TGTGCCAGCAGTTTAGGTGGCAGGACTTTCTTT.

The CDR3 here is CSVDRNTDTQYF. CDR3 sequence (DNA): TGCAGCGTTGACAGAAACACAGATACGCAGTATTTT. This chain links TRBV29-1 with TRBJ2-3; the D is unclear. The CDR3 is 12 amino acids. Germline V CDR1 and CDR2: SQVTM, ANQGSEA. Trimming stripped 3 bases from V and 2 bases from J, with 6 bases between.

The chain is built from TRBV5-1 and TRBJ1-1; 9 bases are a match to TRBD1. The trim removed 4 bases at V and 3 bases at J, leaving 13 bases unmatched. Germline lookup yields CDR1 SGHRS and CDR2 YFSETQ. The CDR3 consists of 17 residues. The chain's CDR3 is CASSPRWNRGRHTEAFF. The CDR3 DNA reads as TGCGCCAGCAGCCCTCGGTGGAACAGGGGGCGGCACACTGAAGCTTTCTTT.

The chain recombines TRBV28 with TRBJ1-5; D gene unclear. This CDR3 region has 21 residues. Trimming took off 1 base at V and 5 bases at J, with 30 bases between the two ends. Germline V gives CDR1 MDHEN, CDR2 SYDVKM. The CDR3 DNA reads as TGTGCCAGCAGTTTATCTCTCATACGTCGGGAACCAACAGAAGGTCATCAGCCCCAGCATTTT. It is translated as CASSLSLIRREPTEGHQPQHF. Filled out from reference TRBV28 and TRBJ1-5, the complete variable domain reads DVKVTQSSRYLVKRTGEKVFLECVQDMDHENMFWYRQDPGLGLRLIYFSYDVKMKEKGDIPEGYSVSREKKERFSLILESASTNQTSMYLCASSLSLIRREPTEGHQPQHFGDGTRLSIL.

This clone has just one count. This chain links TRBV6-1 with TRBJ1-1; D may be TRBD1 (6 bases). This CDR3 comprises 15 residues. Trimming took 6 bases from V and 5 from J, leaving 19 bases between them. Germline CDR1 reads MNHNS; CDR2 reads SASEGT. The CDR3 nucleotides are TGTGCCAGCAGGGAGCTGAAGGGGGGTAGGACTGAAGCTTTCTTT. It yields the protein CASRELKGGRTEAFF.

This clone was found once. The gene calls are TRBV5-6 and TRBJ2-1; D possibly uses TRBD1 or TRBD2 (5 bases each). CDR1 SGHDT and CDR2 YYEEEE come from the germline V gene. V lost 2 bases and J 7 bases, leaving 19 bases between the germline ends. CDR3 size: 16 residues. CDR3: CASSFAPGPSGNEQFF. The CDR3 DNA follows: TGTGCCAGCAGCTTCGCTCCGGGGCCCTCGGGAAATGAGCAGTTCTTC.

The genes are TRBV7-3 and TRBJ2-2; tentative D call: TRBD1 (6 bases). Trimming cost V 4 bases and J 1 base, with 13 bases left between them. The germline gives CDR1 SGHTA, CDR2 FQGTGA. The CDR3 is 16 amino acids. This chain's CDR3 is CASSSFSTGNTGELFF. CDR3 sequence (DNA): TGTGCCAGCAGCTCATTTTCGACAGGGAACACCGGGGAGCTGTTTTTT.

V and J are TRBV5-1 and TRBJ1-4; the D is unclear. V lost 3 bases to trimming and J lost 5 bases, with 11 bases between them. The CDR3 is made up of 14 amino acids. The V gene's germline CDR1 is SGHRS and CDR2 YFSETQ. CDR3 amino acids: CASSSRSWNEKLFF. The CDR3 DNA reads TGCGCCAGCAGCTCGCGCTCTTGGAATGAAAAACTGTTTTTT.

The chain uses TRBV28 and TRBJ1-1; no firm D call. Germline assignment: CDR1 MDHEN and CDR2 SYDVKM. The V end was cut by 2 bases, the J end by 11 bases, with 18 bases between. The CDR3 is 14 residues long. CDR3 amino acids: CASSLVVGWSKAFF. For the CDR3, the DNA is TGTGCCAGCAGTTTAGTAGTAGGGTGGTCGAAGGCTTTCTTT.

J is TRBJ2-7 and V is TRBV9; the match to TRBD2 covers 7 bases. From germline, CDR1 is SGDLS and CDR2 YYNGEE. Trimming at V came to 0 bases and at J to 2 bases, leaving 5 bases not matched to a gene. This CDR3 region has 15 residues. The CDR3: CASSVGGGETYEQYF. The CDR3 nucleotides are TGTGCCAGCAGCGTAGGGGGAGGGGAAACCTACGAGCAGTACTTC.

The genes are TRBV15 and TRBJ2-2; D is perhaps TRBD1 (6 bases). Germline V gives CDR1 LNHNV, CDR2 YYDKDF (reference sequence). This CDR3 is 14 amino acids long. Trimming took 3 bases from V and 7 from J, leaving 12 bases between them. The CDR3 region has the DNA TGTGCCACCAGCAGGGCAGGGGATGGCGGGGAGCTGTTTTTT. Its translation is CATSRAGDGGELFF. The full variable domain, its missing parts supplied by reference TRBV15 and TRBJ2-2, is DAMVIQNPRYQVTQFGKPVTLSCSQTLNHNVMYWYQQKSSQAPKLLFHYYDKDFNNEADTPDNFQSRRPNTSFCFLDIRSPGLGDTAMYLCATSRAGDGGELFFGEGSRLTVL.